The clone carrying this T cell receptor (beta chain) was seen a few times. Its antigen is as yet unknown. CD4+ cells of the naive, central memory, regulatory and stem cell-like memory types were sorted via CD45RO/CCR7/CD25/CD127/CD95/CD27. Each sorted fraction was over 95% pure. This entry is derived from a study of beta chain features in type 1 diabetes. The isolated RNA, all of it, was reverse transcribed, so expressed TCRB transcripts were what got sequenced. Repertoires were generated with immunoSEQ multiplex PCR, while TCRdb's copy carries only in-frame clones and drops some. The data contain 900,000 or so clones, about 17% of them singletons. Whole-study results and caveats: More deletions and fewer insertions at VDJ junctions were found in patients with type 1 diabetes. Naive, central memory and Treg TCRB repertoires appeared more alike in patients than in healthy donors.

CDR3 length equals 14 residues. The J segment lost 9 bases and the V segment lost 6 bases, leaving 10 bases of the junction unmatched. Germline assignment: CDR1 MDHEN and CDR2 SYDVKM. Sequencing was performed on naive CD4+ T cells from blood. This rearrangement joins TRBV28 to TRBJ1-5; the match to TRBD1 covers 8 bases. The origin of this receptor is a young woman in good health. The CDR3 is CASRKDRAVRPQHF. The CDR3 bases are TGTGCCAGCAGGAAGGACAGGGCTGTGCGGCCCCAGCATTTT.